What follows is one T cell receptor (beta chain) and its context. Its specific antigen is unknown. One base away there is no much larger clone; base qualities are not given. Participants in the prospective study were aged roughly 18 to 100 years, lived in under 30 United States geographic areas, and enrolled through a virtual design. To assign participants to cohorts, the prospective study relied on clinical history that participants themselves reported in a screening survey and a study questionnaire. Recovered participants in ImmuneRACE Cohort 3 were defined by two consecutive negative NP/OP PCR tests, clearance by a healthcare professional, or resolution of symptoms. Mobile phlebotomists in the prospective study collected whole blood, serum and a nasopharyngeal or oropharyngeal swab from every participant. Prospective study participants could optionally give additional blood draws and questionnaires over a roughly 2-month period. Before DNA extraction, blood samples from the prospective study were shipped at room temperature or frozen.

From V the trimming removes 1 base and from J it removes 3 bases, while the gene matches leave 8 bases of the junction unaccounted for. Based on the germline V gene, the CDR1 and CDR2 sequences are MNHEY and SVGAGI. CDR3 length: 16 amino acids, cysteine to phenylalanine. Just CDR3 DNA is preserved here, 48 bases in frame from base 1. This sample was included in a study of blood T cell repertoires in COVID-19 (dated by TCRdb to between 2020 and 2021). Regarding the study in general: Collaborator samples came from the United States, Italy and Spain and covered acute and convalescent phases of COVID-19. Nearly every sample came with metadata listing a de-identified subject ID, COVID-19 status, age in years and sex. Deeply sampled blood TCRbeta repertoires from subjects exposed to, actively infected with, or recovered from COVID-19 were included in the dataset. The repertoires were released in a freely available public database intended as a resource for research on the immune response to SARS-CoV-2. Where available, HLA class I and class II types were obtained from metadata supplied by the sample provider rather than from assay-based typing. The prospective study material was composed of cDNA or gDNA derived from T cells, B-cell-depleted T cells, or PBMCs. The samples were drawn from two sources: the first 160 participants of the ongoing ImmuneRACE study, and 1,254 subjects contributed by 6 global collaborators.

TCRbeta CDR3 regions were amplified from genomic DNA using the immunoSEQ Assay, a bias-controlled multiplex PCR. From the authors' description of their analysis: The number of nucleated cells in each sample was estimated from the amplification of reference gene primers within the assay. Sequence reads were collapsed and filtered to measure the absolute abundance of every unique TCRbeta CDR3 rearrangement. For each sample, productive Simpson clonality was calculated as the square root of Simpson's diversity index over productive rearrangements. Imported from immuneACCESS, the table was reduced by TCRdb to in-frame sequences with V and J called. These copies leave out some clones; in studies compared against another copy, an unresolved V gene accounts for under half, and the cause of the remainder is not known. That table furnishes V, J and clone size, whereas the DNA furnished D and trimming. The sample records 190,000 or so clones, 65% to 85% of which are singletons. The top ten clonotypes cover around 7% of the sample.

The paper's findings and limits, for the study overall: Clinical and demographic metadata were provided uncurated, with the amount varying by source and participant.

What was sequenced was PBMCs or T cells enriched from blood (not recorded which). The rearrangement combines TRBV6-5 with TRBJ2-7; the central 8 bases match TRBD1. The receptor's source is a middle-aged man who had recovered from COVID-19. The nucleotide sequence reads as follows: TGTGCCAGCAGTTACTATTGGACAGGGCGGGACTACGAGCAGTACTTC. This yields the protein CASSYYWTGRDYEQYF.